The sample holds many counts of the clone carrying this TCR beta chain. This record comes from a study of early T cells in non-severe SARS-CoV-2 infection. Germline V gene data show CDR1 as LGHDT and CDR2 as YNNKEL (reference sequence). The length of the CDR3 is 11 residues. Trimming removed 7 bases from V and 8 bases from J, with 11 bases in between. TCRdb called the 5' RACE reads again in MiXCR, with one record for every CDR3 protein. The table lists 56,000 or so distinct CDR3 sequences, 10% of them singletons. This chain links TRBV3-1 with TRBJ1-2; possibly TRBD1 for D (6 bases). Sequencing was done on a sample of whole blood. This receptor was identified in an adult who was a healthcare worker with PCR-confirmed SARS-CoV-2 infection or an uninfected control (not recorded which). This CDR3 is CASMTGGGYTF. The CDR3 bases are TGTGCCAGCATGACAGGAGGAGGCTACACCTTC.